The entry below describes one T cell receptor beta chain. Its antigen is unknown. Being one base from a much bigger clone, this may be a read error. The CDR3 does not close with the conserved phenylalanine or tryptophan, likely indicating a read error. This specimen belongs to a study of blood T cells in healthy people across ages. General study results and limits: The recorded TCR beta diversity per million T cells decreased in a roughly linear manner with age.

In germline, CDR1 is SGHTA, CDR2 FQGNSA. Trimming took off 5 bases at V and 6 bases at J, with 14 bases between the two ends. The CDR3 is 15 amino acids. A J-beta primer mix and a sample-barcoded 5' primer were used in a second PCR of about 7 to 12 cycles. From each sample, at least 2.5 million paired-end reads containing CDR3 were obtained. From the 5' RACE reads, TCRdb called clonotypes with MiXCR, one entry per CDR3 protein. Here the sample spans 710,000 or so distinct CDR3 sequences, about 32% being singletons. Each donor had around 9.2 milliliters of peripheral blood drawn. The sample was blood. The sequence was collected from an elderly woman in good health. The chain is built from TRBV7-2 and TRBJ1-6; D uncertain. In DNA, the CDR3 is TGTGCCAGCAGCGTCTTGGGGAGAGGTAATTCACCCCTCCACTGT. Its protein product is CASSVLGRGNSPLHC.